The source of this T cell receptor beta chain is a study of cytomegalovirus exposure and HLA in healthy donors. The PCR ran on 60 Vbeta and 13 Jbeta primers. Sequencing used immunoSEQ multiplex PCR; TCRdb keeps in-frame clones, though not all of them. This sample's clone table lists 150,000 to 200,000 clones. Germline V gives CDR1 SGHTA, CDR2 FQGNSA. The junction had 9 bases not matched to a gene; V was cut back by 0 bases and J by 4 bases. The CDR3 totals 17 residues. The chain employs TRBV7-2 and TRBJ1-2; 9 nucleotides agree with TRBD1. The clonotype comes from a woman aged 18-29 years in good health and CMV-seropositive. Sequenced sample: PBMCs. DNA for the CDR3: TGTGCCAGCAGCTTAGCGGGGAGGGGACAGGGCGCCTATGGCTACACCTTC. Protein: CASSLAGRGQGAYGYTF.